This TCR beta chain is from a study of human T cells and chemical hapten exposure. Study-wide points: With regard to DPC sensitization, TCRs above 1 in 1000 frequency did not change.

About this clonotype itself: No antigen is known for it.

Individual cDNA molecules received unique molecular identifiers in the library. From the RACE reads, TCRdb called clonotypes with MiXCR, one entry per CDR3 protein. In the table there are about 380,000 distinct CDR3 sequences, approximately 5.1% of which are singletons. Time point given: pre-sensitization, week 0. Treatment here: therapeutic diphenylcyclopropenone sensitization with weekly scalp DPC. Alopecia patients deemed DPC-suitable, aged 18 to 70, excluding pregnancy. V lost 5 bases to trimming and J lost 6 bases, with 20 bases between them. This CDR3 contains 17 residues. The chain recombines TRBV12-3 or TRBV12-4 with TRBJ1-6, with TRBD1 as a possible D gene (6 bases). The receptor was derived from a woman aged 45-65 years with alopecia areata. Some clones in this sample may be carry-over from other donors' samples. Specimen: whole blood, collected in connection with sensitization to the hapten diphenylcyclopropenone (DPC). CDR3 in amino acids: CASSPAGGGAGNSPLHF. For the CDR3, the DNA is TGTGCCAGCAGTCCGGCCGGGGGCGGAGCGGGTAATTCACCCCTCCACTTT.